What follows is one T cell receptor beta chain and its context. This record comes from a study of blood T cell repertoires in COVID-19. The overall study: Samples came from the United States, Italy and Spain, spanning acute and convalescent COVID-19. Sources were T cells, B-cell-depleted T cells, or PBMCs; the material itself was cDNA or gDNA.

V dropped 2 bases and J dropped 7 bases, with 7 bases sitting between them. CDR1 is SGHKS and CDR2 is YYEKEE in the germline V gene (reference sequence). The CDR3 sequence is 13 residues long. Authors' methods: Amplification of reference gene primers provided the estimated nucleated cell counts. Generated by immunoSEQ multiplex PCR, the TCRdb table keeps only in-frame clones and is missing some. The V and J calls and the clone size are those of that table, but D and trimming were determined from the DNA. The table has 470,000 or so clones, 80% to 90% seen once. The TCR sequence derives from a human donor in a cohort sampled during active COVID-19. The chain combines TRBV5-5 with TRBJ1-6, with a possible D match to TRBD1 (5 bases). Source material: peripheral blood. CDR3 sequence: CASSLDRNSPLHF. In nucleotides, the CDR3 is TGTGCCAGCAGCTTAGACAGAAATTCACCCCTCCACTTT. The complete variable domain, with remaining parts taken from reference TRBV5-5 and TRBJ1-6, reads DAGVTQSPTHLIKTRGQQVTLRCSPISGHKSVSWYQQVLGQGPQFIFQYYEKEERGRGNFPDRFSARQFPNYSSELNVNALLLGDSALYLCASSLDRNSPLHFGNGTRLTVT.